Included here is one T cell receptor beta chain sequence, with context. The read ends 3 residues before the CDR3 terminus; that terminus is restored from the germline J gene. This sample is part of a study of T cells in women clearing cervical HPV infection. Clones were sequenced by immunoSEQ multiplex PCR, and TCRdb holds only the in-frame ones, with some missing. The sample includes some 40,000 clones. This CDR3 comprises 15 residues. Germline values: CDR1 GTSNPN, CDR2 SVGIG (reference sequence). The sample was blood buffy coat. The clonotype comes from a woman aged 18 to 75 with a cervical HPV16 infection that either progressed to CIN3+ or cleared (not recorded which). The chain carries TRBV30 and TRBJ1-2, with unresolved D. CDR3 DNA (partial): TGTGCCTGGAGTGTACGGGGTTTGGGTGTCGACGAC. As protein: CAWSVRGLGVDD. The CDR3 as a whole reads CAWSVRGLGVDDYTF. Using reference TRBV30 and TRBJ1-2 for the parts outside the CDR3, the full variable domain is SQTIHQWPATLVQPVGSPLSLECTVEGTSNPNLYWYRQAAGRGLQLLFYSVGIGQISSEVPQNLSASRPQDRQFILSSKKLLLSDSGFYLCAWSVRGLGVDDYTFGSGTRLTVV.